These 6 T cell receptor beta chains share one sample of origin, sequenced in a study of T-cell memory formation after mild COVID-19. A single record per CDR3 protein comes from TCRdb applying MiXCR to the 5' RACE reads. This sample carries 250,000 to 300,000 distinct CDR3 sequences, under 20% of them seen once, and the ten largest clones take roughly a fifth. Sequenced sample: PBMCs or a T cell subset sorted from them (not recorded which). The receptors were sampled from a man aged 18 to 29 who had mild COVID-19 (a few samples of this study predate the infection). Cell type and time point are not known.

This clonotype occurred a few times. This chain joins TRBV11-2 and TRBJ2-1, with D perhaps given as TRBD1 or TRBD2 (7 bases each). CDR3 length equals 17 residues. V was shortened by 0 bases and J by 7 bases, with 19 bases between the two germline ends. Germline assignment: CDR1 SGHAT and CDR2 FQNNGV. The CDR3 reads CASSLDRGGALRNEQFF. CDR3 in DNA: TGTGCCAGCAGCTTAGACAGGGGGGGGGCCCTTAGGAATGAGCAGTTCTTC.

This clonotype appeared a few times. The genes are TRBV11-2 and TRBJ2-1; a weak D match, TRBD1 (5 bases). Trimming took 0 bases from V and 2 from J, leaving 11 bases between them. Germline V gene lookup returns CDR1 SGHAT and CDR2 FQNNGV. The CDR3 spans 16 residues. Here the CDR3 DNA reads TGTGCCAGCAGCTTAGATCCGCCAGGGACCTACAATGAGCAGTTCTTC. Residues: CASSLDPPGTYNEQFF.

The chain links TRBV10-3 to TRBJ1-1; TRBD1 is a possible D gene (5 bases). Germline V CDR1 and CDR2: ENHRY, SYGVKD. This CDR3 region has 13 residues. Trimming stripped 3 bases from V and 5 bases from J, with 10 bases between. CDR3 amino acids: CAISDAGGTEAFF. CDR3 DNA sequence: TGTGCCATCAGTGACGCGGGGGGGACTGAAGCTTTCTTT.

The chain has TRBV11-3 and TRBJ2-1; 10 positions agree with TRBD1. Per the germline V gene, CDR1 is SGHNT and CDR2 is YENEEA. The J segment lost 0 bases and the V segment lost 4 bases, leaving 9 bases of the junction unmatched. The CDR3 extends over 18 amino acids. The CDR3 DNA sequence: TGTGCCAGCAGCTCCGGACAGGGGGACTCTAGCTCCTACAATGAGCAGTTCTTC. Protein: CASSSGQGDSSSYNEQFF.

The chain recombines TRBV11-2 with TRBJ2-3, with D tentatively TRBD1 (6 bases). The CDR3 extends over 15 amino acids. The V gene lost 5 bases and the J gene lost 4 bases, with 16 bases spanning the gap. CDR1 and CDR2 from the germline V gene are SGHAT and FQNNGV. The CDR3 loop reads CASSPHGQWADTQYF. CDR3 DNA: TGTGCCAGCAGCCCGCACGGACAGTGGGCAGATACGCAGTATTTT.

The chain carries TRBV2 and TRBJ1-2; D unclear. Germline V CDR1 and CDR2: SNHLY, FYNNEI. The CDR3 length is 15 residues. V lost 1 base, J lost 5 bases, and 14 bases lay in between. CDR3 protein: CASSEDSMTGYGYTF. CDR3 in DNA: TGTGCCAGCAGTGAAGACAGCATGACTGGATATGGCTACACCTTC.